This T cell receptor (beta chain) came from a study of blood T cell repertoires in COVID-19. Study-level background: There were acute and convalescent COVID-19 samples, and they came from the United States, Italy and Spain. In each case, the material was cDNA or gDNA derived from T cells, B-cell-depleted T cells, or PBMCs.

Per the original data handling: Using reference gene primer amplification, nucleated cell counts were estimated. Here immunoSEQ multiplex PCR was the method, and the copy in TCRdb shows in-frame clones only, minus some. D and trimming were read from the DNA, whereas the V and J calls and clone size are those reported in that table. The sample yields tens of thousands of clones, roughly nine tenths seen once. The CDR3 spans 17 residues. The sequence was collected from a woman in her forties or fifties with active COVID-19. The specimen sequenced was peripheral blood. The genes are TRBV12-2 and TRBJ1-5. TRBV12-2 is reported as a pseudogene. The CDR3 DNA reads TGTGCAAGTCGCTTAAGAGGTGGCGGTTATAGCAATCAGCCCCAGCATTTT. This gives the protein CASRLRGGGYSNQPQHF.